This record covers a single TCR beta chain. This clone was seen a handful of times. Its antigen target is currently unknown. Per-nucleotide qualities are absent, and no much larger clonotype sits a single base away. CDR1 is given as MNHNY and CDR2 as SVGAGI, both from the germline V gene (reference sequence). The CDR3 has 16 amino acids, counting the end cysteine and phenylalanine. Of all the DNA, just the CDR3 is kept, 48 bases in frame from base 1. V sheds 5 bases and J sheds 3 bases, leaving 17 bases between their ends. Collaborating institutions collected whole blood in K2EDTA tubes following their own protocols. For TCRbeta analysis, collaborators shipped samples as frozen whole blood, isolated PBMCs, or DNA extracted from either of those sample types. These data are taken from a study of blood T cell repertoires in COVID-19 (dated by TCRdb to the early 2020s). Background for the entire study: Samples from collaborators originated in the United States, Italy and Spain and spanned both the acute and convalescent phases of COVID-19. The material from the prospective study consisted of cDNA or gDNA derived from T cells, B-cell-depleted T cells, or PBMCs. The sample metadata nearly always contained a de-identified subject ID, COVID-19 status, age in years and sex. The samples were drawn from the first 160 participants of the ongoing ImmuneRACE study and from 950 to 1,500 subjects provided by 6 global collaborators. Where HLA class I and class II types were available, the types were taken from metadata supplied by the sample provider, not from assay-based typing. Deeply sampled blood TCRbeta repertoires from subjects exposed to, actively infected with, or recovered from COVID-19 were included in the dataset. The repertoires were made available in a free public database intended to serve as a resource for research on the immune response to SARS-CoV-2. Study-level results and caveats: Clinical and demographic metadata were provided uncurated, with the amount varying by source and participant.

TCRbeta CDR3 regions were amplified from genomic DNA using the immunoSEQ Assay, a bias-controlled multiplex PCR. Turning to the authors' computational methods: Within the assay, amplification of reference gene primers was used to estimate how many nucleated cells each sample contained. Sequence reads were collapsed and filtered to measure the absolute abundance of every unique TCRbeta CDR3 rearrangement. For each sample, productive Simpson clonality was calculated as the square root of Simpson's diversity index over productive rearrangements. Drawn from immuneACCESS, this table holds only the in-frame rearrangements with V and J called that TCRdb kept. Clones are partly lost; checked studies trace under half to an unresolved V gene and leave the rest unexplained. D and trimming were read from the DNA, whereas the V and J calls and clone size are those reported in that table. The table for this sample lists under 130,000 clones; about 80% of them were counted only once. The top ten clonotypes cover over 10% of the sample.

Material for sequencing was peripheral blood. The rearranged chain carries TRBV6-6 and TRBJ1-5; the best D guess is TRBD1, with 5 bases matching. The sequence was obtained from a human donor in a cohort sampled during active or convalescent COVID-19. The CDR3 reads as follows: CASSLPPGWDNQPQHF. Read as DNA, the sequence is TGTGCCAGCAGTCTCCCGCCAGGGTGGGACAATCAGCCCCAGCATTTT.